One sample yielded the 20 T cell receptor beta chains listed below, sequenced in a study of CXCR3-negative and CXCR3-positive naive CD8 T cells. TRB cDNA was prepared as libraries by UMI-labeled 5' RACE. TCRdb reprocessed the 5' RACE reads, with one entry per CDR3 protein and no DNA. The specimen's table records under 70,000 distinct CDR3 sequences. The sample taken for sequencing was memory CD8+ T cells from blood. All receptors derive from a human donor in good health. Some clones in this sample may be carry-over from other donors' samples.

The gene calls are TRBV7-9 and TRBJ2-1; TCRdb selects TRBD2, and the lack of DNA leaves this call unchecked. In germline, CDR1 is SEHNR, CDR2 FQNEAQ (reference sequence). This CDR3 contains 16 residues. CDR3 loop: CASINYGRAAYNEQFF.

The chain uses TRBV6-5 and TRBJ1-1; the D gene TCRdb calls, TRBD1, cannot be checked with no DNA. Germline V gives CDR1 MNHEY, CDR2 SVGAGI. The CDR3 covers 13 residues. The chain's CDR3 is CASSSGQNTEAFF.

The chain recombines TRBV4-2 with TRBJ2-7; TCRdb's D gene call, TRBD2, goes unchecked for lack of DNA. The CDR3 has 17 amino acids. Germline V gene data show CDR1 as LGHNA and CDR2 as YNFKEQ. This CDR3 is CASSHFSGGPDSYEQYF.

The V and J genes are TRBV6-2 or TRBV6-3 and TRBJ2-7; the D call from TCRdb, TRBD1, cannot be confirmed without DNA. CDR3 length: 14 amino acids. CDR1 is MNHEY and CDR2 is SVGEGT in the germline V gene. CDR3 sequence reads: CASSTGQGAYEQYF.

This CDR3 reads CASSLTGGSRDEQFF. The chain employs TRBV5-1 and TRBJ2-1; the TCRdb D gene call, TRBD1, has no DNA to confirm it. The germline V gene encodes CDR1 SGHRS and CDR2 YFSETQ. The CDR3 runs 15 residues.

The chain recombines TRBV11-2 with TRBJ2-7. Germline V gene lookup returns CDR1 SGHAT and CDR2 FQNNGV. CDR3 length equals 16 residues. The CDR3 loop reads CASSLARLSTFYEQYF. Based on the CDR3 plus reference TRBV11-2 and TRBJ2-7, the full variable domain is EAGVAQSPRYKIIEKRQSVAFWCNPISGHATLYWYQQILGQGPKLLIQFQNNGVVDDSQLPKDRFSAERLKGVDSTLKIQPAKLEDSAVYLCASSLARLSTFYEQYFGPGTRLTVT.

The V call is TRBV6-5, the J call TRBJ2-1. The CDR3 contains 16 residues. Per germline, CDR1 MNHEY and CDR2 SVGAGI. CDR3 in amino acids: CASSYDRSVTYNEQFF.

This sequence joins TRBV29-1 and TRBJ2-7; TCRdb names TRBD1, which stays unverified in the absence of DNA. The V gene's germline CDR1 is SQVTM and CDR2 ANQGSEA. The CDR3 length is 13 residues. This CDR3 reads CSVEPGTGTEQYF.

The gene calls are TRBV29-1 and TRBJ1-1; TCRdb reports TRBD1, a call that lacks DNA to check it against. Per germline, CDR1 SQVTM and CDR2 ANQGSEA. The CDR3 sequence is 12 residues long. CDR3 sequence: CSVVGDNTEAFF.

V is TRBV20-1 and J is TRBJ2-7. There are 14 residues in the CDR3. Germline CDR1 is DFQATT and CDR2 is SNEGSKA (reference sequence). The CDR3 sequence: CSARAYEGPYEQYF.

The genes are TRBV29-1 and TRBJ2-1; TCRdb calls TRBD2, which cannot be checked without DNA. CDR3 length: 14 residues. CDR1 and CDR2 (germline): SQVTM, ANQGSEA. This chain's CDR3 is CSVEKGLGYNEQFF.

This chain links TRBV11-2 with TRBJ2-5; without DNA, the TCRdb call of TRBD2 cannot be checked. Germline values: CDR1 SGHAT, CDR2 FQNNGV. CDR3 length: 17 residues. The CDR3 sequence: CASSLRGSVELAETQYF.

The chain is built from TRBV7-9 and TRBJ2-5; the TCRdb D gene call, TRBD2, has no DNA to confirm it. The CDR3 is 14 amino acids. Germline CDR1 and CDR2: SEHNR and FQNEAQ (reference sequence). The CDR3 reads CASSWDLAQETQYF.

This chain uses TRBV4-2 with TRBJ2-7; TCRdb designates TRBD1, a call that cannot be tested without DNA. CDR1 and CDR2 (germline): LGHNA, YNFKEQ. This CDR3 contains 15 residues. The CDR3 region is CASSQARAGGYEQYF.

The CDR3 protein is CASSQDPTGEQYF. The gene calls are TRBV4-3 and TRBJ2-7. Germline CDR1 and CDR2: LGHNA and YSLEER. The CDR3 sequence is 13 residues long.

V gene TRBV28 combines with J gene TRBJ2-7; the TCRdb D gene call, TRBD1, has no DNA to confirm it. Germline V gives CDR1 MDHEN, CDR2 SYDVKM. CDR3 size: 15 residues. CDR3 residues: CASSLEGQGVHEQYF.

This chain connects TRBV4-1 to TRBJ2-7; the TCRdb call, TRBD1, lacks DNA for checking. Germline CDR1 MGHRA, CDR2 YSYEKL. The CDR3 has 14 residues. CDR3 residues: CASSRKQGDHEQYF.

This chain links TRBV16 with TRBJ2-1; TCRdb's D call, TRBD1, is unchecked because there is no DNA. The CDR3 runs to 16 residues. Looked up from germline, CDR1 is KGHSY and CDR2 is FQNENV. The chain's CDR3 is CASSPKDRGYYNEQFF.

The genes are TRBV20-1 and TRBJ2-1; TCRdb's D call of TRBD1 is untestable without DNA. The CDR3 length is 14 residues. CDR1 is DFQATT, CDR2 SNEGSKA, per germline (reference sequence). CDR3 amino acids: CSASGAGDWGEQFF.

This rearrangement joins TRBV7-8 to TRBJ2-5; TCRdb designates TRBD2, a call that cannot be tested without DNA. CDR3 size: 17 residues. The V gene's germline CDR1 is SGHVS and CDR2 FQNEAQ. The CDR3 region is CASSLTSGPEVEETQYF.